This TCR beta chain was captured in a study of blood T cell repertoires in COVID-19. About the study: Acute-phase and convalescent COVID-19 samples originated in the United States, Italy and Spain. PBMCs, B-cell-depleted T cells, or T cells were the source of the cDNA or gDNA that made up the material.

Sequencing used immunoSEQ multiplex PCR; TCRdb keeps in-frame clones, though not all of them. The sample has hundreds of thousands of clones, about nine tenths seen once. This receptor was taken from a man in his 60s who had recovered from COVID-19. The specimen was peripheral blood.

CDR3 loop: CASRLQGAAGEQYF. CDR3 bases: TGTGCCAGCAGGTTACAGGGAGCCGCGGGCGAGCAGTACTTC. V usage is TRBV2 and J usage is TRBJ2-7; possible D gene TRBD1, 6 bases. Germline V CDR1 and CDR2: SNHLY, FYNNEI. This CDR3 contains 14 residues. Trimming shortened V by 6 bases and J by 6 bases, and 18 bases separated the two germline ends.